This T cell receptor (beta chain) was captured in a study of monozygotic twins with inflammatory bowel disease (dated by TCRdb to 2018 to 2020). As for the study more broadly: The full study comprised around 28 monozygotic twin pairs: nine German pairs (four IBD-concordant, five IBD-discordant) and 19 IBD-discordant Danish pairs. Within discordant pairs, disease-associated traits were sought mainly by comparing IBD patients with their genetically identical healthy co-twins. Each individual had, on average, about 151 000 unique TCRalpha sequences and 181 000 unique TCRbeta sequences available for analysis.

Concerning this clonotype itself: This clone's antigen is unknown.

From each donor, a roughly 2.6 ml peripheral blood sample was collected into PAXgene tubes and stored at -80 degrees C. Without T cell sorting, total RNA was isolated from whole blood using the PAXgene blood miRNA kit on an automated QIAcube. Peripheral blood from monozygotic twin pairs concordant or discordant for inflammatory bowel disease was subjected to deep TCRalpha and TCRbeta repertoire profiling with unique molecular barcoding. Smoking habits were recorded for all twin pairs, with individuals classified as current, former or never smokers. Library creation used 5' RACE. For each TCR library, approximately 4,000 ng of total RNA was used. For each sample, cDNA synthesis with SMARTScribe reverse transcriptase was split into eight separate reactions. During cDNA synthesis, template switching introduced unique molecular identifiers that contained a 6-nucleotide sample barcode. Two nested PCRs of around 16 and 10 cycles amplified the TCRalpha and TCRbeta cDNA, and bead purification followed each PCR. Before amplification, the cDNA was treated with uracil DNA-glycosylase and purified using the QIAquick PCR purification kit. The second PCR added Illumina TruSeq-compatible adapters along with sample-specific barcodes. Library quality and concentration were checked on TapeStation and Qubit, and libraries were pooled at about 5 ng each. Sequencing of pooled libraries was carried out on an Illumina HiSeq2500 single-index Rapid Run using 2 x 100 bp reads and custom sequencing primers. In the paper's pipeline: MiGEC version 1.2.6 was used for UMI-based consensus assembly, which corrected PCR and sequencing errors. MiXCR version 2.1.1 was used for V(D)J alignment, clonotype assembly and CDR3 extraction. To normalise gene usage, clonotype sharing and MAIT/NKT TCR abundance, the analysis used the top 1000, 10 000 and 20 000 clonotypes per sample. Diversity was computed as the inverse Simpson index with the vegan R package after downsampling to 27 000 UMIs. Paired Mann-Whitney U tests were applied to discordant twin pairs, with Benjamini-Hochberg correction for multiple testing. TCRdb reprocessed the reads, so every CDR3 protein sequence counts as one entry and DNA is not shown. TCRdb's processing, not the authors' own work, is the source of the V and J calls. The sample's table covers about 450,000 distinct CDR3 sequences. 2.4% of the sample rests with the top ten.

The investigation overall reported the following: The results gave no support for a single strong signal or clonotype linked to IBD. Repertoire similarity did not differ between concordant and discordant twins, which could be due to limited statistical power. Because patients were on differing immunosuppressive treatments, the repertoires may have picked up extra background noise and inter-individual variability. Distinction between different T cell subtypes could not be achieved in the analysis. Measured by the inverse Simpson index, TCRbeta repertoire diversity was lower in IBD patients than in their healthy co-twins. Fewer clonotypes were shared with other individuals by IBD patients than by healthy twins, most markedly in patients showing signs of disease activity.

The source of this sequence is a human donor with ulcerative colitis or Crohn's disease, or a healthy co-twin of an affected twin (not recorded which). Sample: blood.

The CDR3 reads CAWSDRGIAKNIQYF. The sequence links TRBV30 to TRBJ2-4. Per the germline V gene (reference sequence), GTSNPN is the CDR1 and SVGIG is the CDR2. Including the terminal cysteine and phenylalanine, the CDR3 comprises 15 residues. DNA is not recorded here. The CDR3 plus the reference TRBV30 and TRBJ2-4 genes for the other parts give the full variable domain: SQTIHQWPATLVQPVGSPLSLECTVEGTSNPNLYWYRQAAGRGLQLLFYSVGIGQISSEVPQNLSASRPQDRQFILSSKKLLLSDSGFYLCAWSDRGIAKNIQYFGAGTRLSVL.